The T cell receptor beta chain described here comes from a study of blood T cells in healthy people across ages. Germline loops: CDR1 MDHEN, CDR2 SYDVKM. The germline V and J ends were trimmed by 7 bases and 7 bases, with 11 bases remaining between them. CDR3 length: 12 amino acids. Combining a sample-barcoded 5' primer with a J-beta primer mix, a second PCR ran for roughly 6 to 12 cycles. TCRdb redid the calling of the 5' RACE reads with MiXCR, one entry per CDR3 protein. The sample has about 1.7 million distinct CDR3 sequences, 28% seen once; the top ten hold 7.7%. The chain has TRBV28 and TRBJ1-5; D might be TRBD1 (5 bases). The sample comprised blood. This clonotype was sampled from a woman in her 30s in good health. The CDR3 DNA is TGTGCCAGCACGGGGGGAGGCCAGCCCCAGCATTTT. It encodes CASTGGGQPQHF.